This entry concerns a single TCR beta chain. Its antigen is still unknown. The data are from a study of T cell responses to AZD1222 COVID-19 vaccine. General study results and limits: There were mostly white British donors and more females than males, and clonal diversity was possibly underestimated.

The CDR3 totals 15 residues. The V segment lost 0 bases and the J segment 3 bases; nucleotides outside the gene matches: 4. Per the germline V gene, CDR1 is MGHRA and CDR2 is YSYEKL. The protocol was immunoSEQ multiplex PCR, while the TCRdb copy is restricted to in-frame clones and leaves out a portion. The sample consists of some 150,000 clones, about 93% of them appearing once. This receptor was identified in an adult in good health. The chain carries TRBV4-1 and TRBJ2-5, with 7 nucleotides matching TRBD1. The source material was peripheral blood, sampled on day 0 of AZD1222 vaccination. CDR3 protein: CASSQESTGEETQYF. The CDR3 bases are TGCGCCAGCAGCCAAGAATCCACAGGGGAAGAGACCCAGTACTTC.